This TCR beta chain comes out of a study of regulatory and conventional T cells in RAG deficiency. Regarding the study as a whole: Sorted Omenn CD25-high CD127-low cells may not be bona fide Tregs. Shannon entropy fell and Simpson indices rose in RAG-deficient patients. Patient subsets had shorter CDR3s; Omenn Treg-Tconv overlap exceeded 75%.

Regarding this clone: Its antigen is undetermined.

The CDR3 contains 15 residues. V dropped 2 bases and J dropped 2 bases, with 13 bases sitting between them. Germline CDR1 GTSNPN, CDR2 SVGIG (reference sequence). The assay was immunoSEQ multiplex PCR, and TCRdb's table has in-frame clones only and misses some. The data hold tens of thousands of clones, with approximately 90% observed a single time. The same data also went into a second study, on regulatory T cells. That work adds: Amplification used 52 TRBV primers and 13 TRBJ primers. Skewed V and J usage and few unique V-J pairs marked patient repertoires, most in Tregs.

The rearrangement uses TRBV30 and TRBJ2-1, with D perhaps matching TRBD1 (5 bases). Sample: CD8+ T cells sorted from blood. This TCR was recovered from a human donor in good health. CDR3 sequence: CAWSLDSGAYNEQFF. CDR3 DNA sequence: TGTGCCTGGAGTCTAGACAGTGGCGCCTACAATGAGCAGTTCTTC.